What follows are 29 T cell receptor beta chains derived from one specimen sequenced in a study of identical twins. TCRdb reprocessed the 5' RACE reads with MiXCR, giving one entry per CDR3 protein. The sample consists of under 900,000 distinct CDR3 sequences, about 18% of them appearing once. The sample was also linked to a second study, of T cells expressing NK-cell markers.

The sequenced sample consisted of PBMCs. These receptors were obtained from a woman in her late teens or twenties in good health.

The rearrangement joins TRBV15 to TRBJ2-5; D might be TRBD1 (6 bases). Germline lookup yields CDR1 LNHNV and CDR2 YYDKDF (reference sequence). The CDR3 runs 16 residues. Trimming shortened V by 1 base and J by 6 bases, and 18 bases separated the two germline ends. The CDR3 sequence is CATSRGSQGTKQTQYF. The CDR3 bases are TGTGCCACCAGCAGAGGCTCACAGGGAACGAAGCAGACCCAGTACTTC.

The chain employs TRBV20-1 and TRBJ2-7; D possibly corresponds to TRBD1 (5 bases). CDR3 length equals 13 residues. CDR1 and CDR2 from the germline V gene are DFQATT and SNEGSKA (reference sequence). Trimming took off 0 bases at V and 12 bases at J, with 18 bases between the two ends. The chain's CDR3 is CSARDGRSAGLYF. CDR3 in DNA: TGCAGTGCTAGAGATGGCAGGTCAGCAGGGCTGTACTTC.

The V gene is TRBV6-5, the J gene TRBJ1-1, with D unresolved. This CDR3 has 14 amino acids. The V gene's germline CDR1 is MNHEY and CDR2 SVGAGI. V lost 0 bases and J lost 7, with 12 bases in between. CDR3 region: CASSYSNGLGEAFF. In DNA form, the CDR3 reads TGTGCCAGCAGTTACTCGAACGGGTTGGGTGAAGCTTTCTTT.

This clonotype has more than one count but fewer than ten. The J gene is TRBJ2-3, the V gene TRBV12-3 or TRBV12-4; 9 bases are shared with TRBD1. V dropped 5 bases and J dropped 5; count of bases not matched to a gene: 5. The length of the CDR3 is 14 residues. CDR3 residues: CASSTTGGEDTQYF. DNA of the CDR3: TGTGCCAGCAGTACGACAGGGGGAGAAGATACGCAGTATTTT.

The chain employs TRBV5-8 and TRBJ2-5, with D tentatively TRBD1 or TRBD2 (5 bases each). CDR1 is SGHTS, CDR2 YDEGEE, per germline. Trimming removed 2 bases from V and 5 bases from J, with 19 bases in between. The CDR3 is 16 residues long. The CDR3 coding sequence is TGTGCCAGCAGCTTTCAGACGGGACCCCTTGGGGAGACCCAGTACTTC. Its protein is CASSFQTGPLGETQYF.

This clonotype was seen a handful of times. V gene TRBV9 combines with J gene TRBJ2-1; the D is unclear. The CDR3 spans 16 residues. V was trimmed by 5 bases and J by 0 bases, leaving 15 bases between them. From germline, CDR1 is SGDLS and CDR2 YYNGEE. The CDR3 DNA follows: TGTGCCAGCAGTGTGTATGGCGATCGCTCCTACAATGAGCAGTTCTTC. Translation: CASSVYGDRSYNEQFF.

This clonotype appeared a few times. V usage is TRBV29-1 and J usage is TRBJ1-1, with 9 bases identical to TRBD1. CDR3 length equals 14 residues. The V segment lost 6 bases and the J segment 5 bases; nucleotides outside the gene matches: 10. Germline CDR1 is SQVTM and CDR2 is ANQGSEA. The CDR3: CSVLPRGQGTEAFF. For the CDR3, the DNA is TGCAGCGTCCTCCCGAGGGGACAGGGAACTGAAGCTTTCTTT. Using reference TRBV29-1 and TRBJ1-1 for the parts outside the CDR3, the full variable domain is SAVISQKPSRDICQRGTSLTIQCQVDSQVTMMFWYRQQPGQSLTLIATANQGSEATYESGFVIDKFPISRPNLTFSTLTVSNMSPEDSSIYLCSVLPRGQGTEAFFGQGTRLTVV.

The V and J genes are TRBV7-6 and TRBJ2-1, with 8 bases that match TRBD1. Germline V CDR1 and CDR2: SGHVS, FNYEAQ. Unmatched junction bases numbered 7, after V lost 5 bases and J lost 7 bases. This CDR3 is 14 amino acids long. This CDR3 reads CASSLRTGWNEQFF. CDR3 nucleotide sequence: TGTGCCAGCAGCCTTCGGACAGGGTGGAATGAGCAGTTCTTC.

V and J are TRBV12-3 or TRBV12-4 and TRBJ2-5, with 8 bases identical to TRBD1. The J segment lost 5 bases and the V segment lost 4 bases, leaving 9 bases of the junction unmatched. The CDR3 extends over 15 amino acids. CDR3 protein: CASSSTRQGLETQYF. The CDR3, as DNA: TGTGCCAGCAGTTCCACCCGACAGGGGCTGGAGACCCAGTACTTC.

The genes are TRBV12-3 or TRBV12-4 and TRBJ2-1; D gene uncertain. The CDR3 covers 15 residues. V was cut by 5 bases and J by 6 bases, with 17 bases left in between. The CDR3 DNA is TGTGCCAGCAGTCCCGACGTTGGTGTACGCAATGAGCAGTTCTTC. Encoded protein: CASSPDVGVRNEQFF.

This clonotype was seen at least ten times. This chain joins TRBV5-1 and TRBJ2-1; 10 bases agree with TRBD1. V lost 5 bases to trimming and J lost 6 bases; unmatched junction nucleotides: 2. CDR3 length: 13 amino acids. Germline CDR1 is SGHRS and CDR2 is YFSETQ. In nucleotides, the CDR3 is TGCGCCAGCAGTCGGGACAGGGGCAATGAGCAGTTCTTC. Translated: CASSRDRGNEQFF.

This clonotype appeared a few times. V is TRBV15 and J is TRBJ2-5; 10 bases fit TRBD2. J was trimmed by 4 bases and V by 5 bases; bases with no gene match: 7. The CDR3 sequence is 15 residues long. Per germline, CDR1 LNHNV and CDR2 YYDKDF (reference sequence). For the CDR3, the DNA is TGTGCCACCAGCGGCCAGGGACTAGCGACAGAGACCCAGTACTTC. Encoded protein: CATSGQGLATETQYF.

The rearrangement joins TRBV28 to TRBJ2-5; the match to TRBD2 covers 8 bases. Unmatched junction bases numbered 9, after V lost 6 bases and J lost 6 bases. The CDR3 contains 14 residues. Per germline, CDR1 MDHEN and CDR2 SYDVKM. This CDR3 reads CASRLRGGRKTQYF. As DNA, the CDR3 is TGTGCCAGCAGACTCCGGGGGGGGAGAAAGACCCAGTACTTC.

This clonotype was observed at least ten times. The CDR3 spells CASSPLTGGSEKLFF. DNA of the CDR3: TGCGCCAGCAGCCCGCTGACAGGGGGCTCGGAAAAACTGTTTTTT. The chain carries TRBV5-1 and TRBJ1-4, with 10 bases lining up with TRBD1. In germline, CDR1 is SGHRS, CDR2 YFSETQ. The trim removed 4 bases at V and 8 bases at J, leaving 8 bases unmatched. The CDR3 contains 15 residues.

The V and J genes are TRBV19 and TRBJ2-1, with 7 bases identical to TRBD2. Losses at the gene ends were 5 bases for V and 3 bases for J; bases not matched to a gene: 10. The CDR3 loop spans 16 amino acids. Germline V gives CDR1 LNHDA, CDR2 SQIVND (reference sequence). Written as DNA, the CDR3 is TGTGCCAGTAGTGCCGTCTGGCGGGAGCACTACAATGAGCAGTTCTTC. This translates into CASSAVWREHYNEQFF.

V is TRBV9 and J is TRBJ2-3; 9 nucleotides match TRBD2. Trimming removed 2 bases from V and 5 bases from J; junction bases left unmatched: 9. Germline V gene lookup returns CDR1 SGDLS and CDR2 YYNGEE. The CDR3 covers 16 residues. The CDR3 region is CASSVWLAGSLDTQYF. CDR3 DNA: TGTGCCAGCAGCGTTTGGCTAGCGGGATCGTTAGATACGCAGTATTTT.

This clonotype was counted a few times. The DNA for the CDR3 is TGTGCCAGCAGTTACTCGAATCCCATCCGGGGGCTCTCTGGAAACACCATATATTTT. Protein product: CASSYSNPIRGLSGNTIYF. The chain uses TRBV6-5 and TRBJ1-3; D is perhaps TRBD1 (6 bases). The CDR3 consists of 19 residues. V lost 0 bases and J 0 bases, leaving 18 bases between the germline ends. The V gene's germline CDR1 is MNHEY and CDR2 SVGAGI.

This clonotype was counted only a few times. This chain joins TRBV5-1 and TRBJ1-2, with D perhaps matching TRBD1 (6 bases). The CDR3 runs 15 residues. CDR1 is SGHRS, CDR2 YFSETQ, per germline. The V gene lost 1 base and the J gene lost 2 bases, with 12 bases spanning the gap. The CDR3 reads CASSLWDTQNYGYTF. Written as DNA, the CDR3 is TGCGCCAGCAGCTTGTGGGACACCCAAAACTATGGCTACACCTTC.

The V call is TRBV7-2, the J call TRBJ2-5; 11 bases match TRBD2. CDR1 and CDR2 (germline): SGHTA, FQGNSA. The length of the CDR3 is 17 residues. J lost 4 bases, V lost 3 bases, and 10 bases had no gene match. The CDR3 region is CASSFSGRALLGETQYF. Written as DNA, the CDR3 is TGTGCCAGCAGCTTTAGCGGGAGGGCCCTCTTAGGAGAGACCCAGTACTTC.

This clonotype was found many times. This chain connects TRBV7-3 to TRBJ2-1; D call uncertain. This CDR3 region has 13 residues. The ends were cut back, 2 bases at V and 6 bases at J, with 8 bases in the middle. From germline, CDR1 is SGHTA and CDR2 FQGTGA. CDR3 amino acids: CASSLGSTNEQFF. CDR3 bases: TGTGCCAGCAGCTTAGGGTCGACCAATGAGCAGTTCTTC. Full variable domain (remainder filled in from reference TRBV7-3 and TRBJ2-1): GAGVSQTPSNKVTEKGKYVELRCDPISGHTALYWYRQSLGQGPEFLIYFQGTGAADDSGLPNDRFFAVRPEGSVSTLKIQRTERGDSAVYLCASSLGSTNEQFFGPGTRLTVL.

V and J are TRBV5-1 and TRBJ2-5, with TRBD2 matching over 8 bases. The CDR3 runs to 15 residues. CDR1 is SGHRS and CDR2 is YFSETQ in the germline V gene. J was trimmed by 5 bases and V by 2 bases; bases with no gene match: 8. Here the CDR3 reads CASSFGTRRLETQYF. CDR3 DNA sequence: TGCGCCAGCAGCTTCGGGACTAGGAGACTGGAGACCCAGTACTTC.

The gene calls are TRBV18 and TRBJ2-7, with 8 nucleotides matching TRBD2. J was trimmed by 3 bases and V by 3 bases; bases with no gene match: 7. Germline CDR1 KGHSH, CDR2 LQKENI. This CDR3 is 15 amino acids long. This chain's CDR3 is CASSPGGLGLYEQYF. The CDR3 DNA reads TGTGCCAGCTCACCGGGGGGACTAGGGCTCTACGAGCAGTACTTC.

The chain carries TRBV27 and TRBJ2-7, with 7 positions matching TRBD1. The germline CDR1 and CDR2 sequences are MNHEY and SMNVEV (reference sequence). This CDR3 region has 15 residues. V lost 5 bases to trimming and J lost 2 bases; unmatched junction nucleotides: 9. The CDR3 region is CASSLRQGGAYEQYF. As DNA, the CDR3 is TGTGCCAGCAGTCTTAGACAGGGTGGGGCCTACGAGCAGTACTTC.

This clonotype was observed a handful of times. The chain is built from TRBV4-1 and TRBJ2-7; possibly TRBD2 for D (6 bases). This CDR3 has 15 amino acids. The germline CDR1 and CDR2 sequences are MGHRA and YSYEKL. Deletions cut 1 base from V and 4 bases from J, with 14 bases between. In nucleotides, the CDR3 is TGCGCCAGCAGCCAAGTAAAGGGTGGAGGGTACGAGCAGTACTTC. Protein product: CASSQVKGGGYEQYF.

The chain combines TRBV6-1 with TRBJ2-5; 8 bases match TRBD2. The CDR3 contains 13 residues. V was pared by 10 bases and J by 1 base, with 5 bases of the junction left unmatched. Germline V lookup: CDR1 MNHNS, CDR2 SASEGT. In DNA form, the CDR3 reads TGTGCCATTGCGGGGGGAGCCCAAGAGACCCAGTACTTC. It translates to CAIAGGAQETQYF.

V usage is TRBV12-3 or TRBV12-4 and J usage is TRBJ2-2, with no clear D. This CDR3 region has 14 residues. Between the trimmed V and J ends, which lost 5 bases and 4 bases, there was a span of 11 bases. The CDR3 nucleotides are TGTGCCAGCAGTAGAATAGAGCGCACCGGGGAGCTGTTTTTT. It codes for CASSRIERTGELFF.

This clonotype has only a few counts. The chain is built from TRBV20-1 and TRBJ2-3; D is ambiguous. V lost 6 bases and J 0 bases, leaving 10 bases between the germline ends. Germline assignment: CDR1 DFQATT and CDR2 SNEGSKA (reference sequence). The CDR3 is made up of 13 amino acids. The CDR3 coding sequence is TGCAGTGCCAGACCGATGAGCACAGATACGCAGTATTTT. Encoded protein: CSARPMSTDTQYF.

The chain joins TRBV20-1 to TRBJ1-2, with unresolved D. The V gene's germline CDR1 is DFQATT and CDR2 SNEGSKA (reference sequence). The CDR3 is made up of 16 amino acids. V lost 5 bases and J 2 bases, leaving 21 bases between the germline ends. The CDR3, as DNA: TGCAGTGCTTCCGGACGTTCTCCACTTGGGAACTATGGCTACACCTTC. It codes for CSASGRSPLGNYGYTF.

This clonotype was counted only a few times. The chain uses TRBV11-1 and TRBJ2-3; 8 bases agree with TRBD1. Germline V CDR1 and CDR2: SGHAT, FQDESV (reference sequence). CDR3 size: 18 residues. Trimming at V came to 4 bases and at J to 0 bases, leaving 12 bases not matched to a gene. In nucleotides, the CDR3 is TGTGCCAGCAGCTCGCCTCCCGGGACAGGACTGAGCACAGATACGCAGTATTTT. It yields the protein CASSSPPGTGLSTDTQYF. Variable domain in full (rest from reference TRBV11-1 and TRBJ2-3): EAEVAQSPRYKITEKSQAVAFWCDPISGHATLYWYRQILGQGPELLVQFQDESVVDDSQLPKDRFSAERLKGVDSTLKIQPAELGDSAMYLCASSSPPGTGLSTDTQYFGPGTRLTVL.